The 26 T cell receptor beta chains presented below share a single source sample, sequenced in a study of T cells in Graves' hyperthyroidism and ophthalmopathy. Amplified regions were TCR beta CDR3 sequences from RNA transcripts. A first-round RT-PCR of the TCR CDR3 used the HTBI primer set. TCRdb reprocessed the multiplex PCR reads with MiXCR, giving one entry per CDR3 protein. This table holds about 290,000 distinct CDR3 sequences, more than 10% found once. The specimen was blood. Receptors originate from a woman aged 25 to 39 with Graves' hyperthyroidism that later progressed to Graves' ophthalmopathy.

This clonotype was found many times. The CDR3 is CASSSTSGRDTQYF. CDR3 DNA: TGTGCCAGCAGCTCGACTAGCGGGAGGGATACGCAGTATTTT. The chain employs TRBV11-2 and TRBJ2-3, with TRBD2 identical over 13 bases. Germline CDR1 SGHAT, CDR2 FQNNGV. The CDR3 has 14 amino acids. V shed 4 bases and J 6 bases; nucleotides not matched to a gene: 1.

The chain carries TRBV2 and TRBJ1-2; D call uncertain. Germline V lookup: CDR1 SNHLY, CDR2 FYNNEI. V was trimmed by 7 bases and J by 6 bases, leaving 12 bases between them. The CDR3 spans 12 residues. This CDR3 is CASTSRLHGYTF. The CDR3 DNA follows: TGTGCCAGCACGAGCAGGTTGCATGGCTACACCTTC.

This clonotype was picked up many times. The rearrangement links TRBV6-2 or TRBV6-3 to TRBJ1-1; tentatively, D is TRBD1 (6 bases). Germline V lookup: CDR1 MNHEY, CDR2 SVGEGT. This CDR3 spans 14 amino acids. Trimming pared 5 bases from V and 6 bases from J, leaving 16 bases between. The CDR3 nucleotides are TGTGCCAGCAGTCTAGACAGCAGGGGTGCTGAAGCTTTCTTT. The encoded protein is CASSLDSRGAEAFF.

The chain is built from TRBV15 and TRBJ2-3; no definite D call. The CDR3 runs 14 residues. V lost 3 bases to trimming and J lost 1 base, with 8 bases between them. CDR1 and CDR2 (germline): LNHNV, YYDKDF (reference sequence). In nucleotides, the CDR3 is TGTGCCACCAGCAGGACCCTGGGCACAGATACGCAGTATTTT. It yields the protein CATSRTLGTDTQYF.

This clonotype was recorded a few times. CDR3 loop: CASSSQGREETQYF. DNA for the CDR3: TGTGCCAGCAGCTCACAGGGCCGTGAAGAGACCCAGTACTTC. The chain joins TRBV7-9 to TRBJ2-5; possibly TRBD1 for D (6 bases). The CDR3 has 14 amino acids. From germline, CDR1 is SEHNR and CDR2 FQNEAQ (reference sequence). The V end was cut by 4 bases, the J end by 3 bases, with 12 bases between.

This clonotype was seen more than once but under ten times. The chain recombines TRBV20-1 with TRBJ2-2; D unclear. Per germline, CDR1 DFQATT and CDR2 SNEGSKA (reference sequence). The CDR3 consists of 14 residues. The V and J ends lost 0 bases and 4 bases respectively, with 9 bases between them. The CDR3 coding sequence is TGCAGTGCTAGAGATGGGGAAAGCACCGGGGAGCTGTTTTTT. It yields the protein CSARDGESTGELFF.

This chain joins TRBV27 and TRBJ1-1; 8 bases align to TRBD1. The germline V gene encodes CDR1 MNHEY and CDR2 SMNVEV (reference sequence). The CDR3 contains 15 residues. With V trimmed by 3 bases and J by 2 bases, 5 bases remained unmatched. CDR3 region: CASSFSTGGNTEAFF. The DNA of the CDR3 is TGTGCCAGCAGTTTTTCAACAGGGGGTAACACTGAAGCTTTCTTT.

The chain uses TRBV19 and TRBJ2-3; 7 positions match TRBD2. The CDR3 spans 15 residues. In germline, CDR1 is LNHDA, CDR2 SQIVND (reference sequence). The V segment lost 3 bases and the J segment 3 bases; nucleotides outside the gene matches: 6. CDR3 region: CASSIDPGGTDTQYF. The DNA for the CDR3 is TGTGCCAGTAGTATCGATCCGGGAGGAACAGATACGCAGTATTTT.

This clonotype has a count of ten or more. This rearrangement joins TRBV6-1 to TRBJ2-5, with 8 bases that match TRBD1. The germline V gene encodes CDR1 MNHNS and CDR2 SASEGT. This CDR3 spans 15 amino acids. V dropped 6 bases and J dropped 5; count of bases not matched to a gene: 11. DNA of the CDR3: TGTGCCAGCAGACCTAGACAGGGGATAGTGGAGACCCAGTACTTC. It yields the protein CASRPRQGIVETQYF.

In this sample, this clonotype turned up many times. The V gene is TRBV29-1, the J gene TRBJ1-1; possible D gene TRBD1, 6 bases. The CDR3 consists of 15 residues. Trimming pared 3 bases from V and 4 bases from J, leaving 18 bases between. CDR1 is SQVTM, CDR2 ANQGSEA, per germline. The CDR3 DNA reads TGCAGCGTTGACCCGAGGGGGATGAGGGGCACTGAAGCTTTCTTT. It is translated as CSVDPRGMRGTEAFF.

This clonotype was observed many times. The chain couples TRBV19 to TRBJ2-7; D perhaps matches TRBD2 (6 bases). CDR1 is LNHDA and CDR2 is SQIVND in the germline V gene (reference sequence). Trimming shortened V by 1 base and J by 3 bases, and 13 bases separated the two germline ends. The length of the CDR3 is 15 residues. The CDR3 sequence is CASSIVLEAGYEQYF. The CDR3 nucleotides are TGTGCCAGTAGTATAGTTTTGGAAGCGGGCTACGAGCAGTACTTC.

This chain joins TRBV28 and TRBJ2-7, with D possibly matching TRBD2 (5 bases). Between the trimmed V and J ends, which lost 6 bases and 5 bases, there was a span of 14 bases. This CDR3 comprises 13 residues. Germline V gene lookup returns CDR1 MDHEN and CDR2 SYDVKM. CDR3 coding DNA: TGTGCCAGCAGGGACTTCCCGCTAGACGAGCAGTACTTC. Translated: CASRDFPLDEQYF.

There are many counts of this clonotype. The rearrangement links TRBV18 to TRBJ2-7; no clear D. The ends were cut back, 0 bases at V and 2 bases at J, with 8 bases in the middle. CDR1 and CDR2 from the germline V gene are KGHSH and LQKENI. The CDR3 covers 14 residues. The CDR3 is CASSPPDLPYEQYF. CDR3 nucleotide sequence: TGTGCCAGCTCACCACCTGATCTTCCCTACGAGCAGTACTTC. Full variable domain (rest looked up from reference TRBV18 and TRBJ2-7): NAGVMQNPRHLVRRRGQEARLRCSPMKGHSHVYWYRQLPEEGLKFMVYLQKENIIDESGMPKERFSAEFPKEGPSILRIQQVVRGDSAAYFCASSPPDLPYEQYFGPGTRLTVT.

This clonotype was counted many times. J is TRBJ2-1 and V is TRBV19; TRBD2 aligns across 8 bases. This CDR3 is built from 14 residues. The germline CDR1 and CDR2 sequences are LNHDA and SQIVND (reference sequence). Unmatched junction bases numbered 10, after V lost 10 bases and J lost 5 bases. The CDR3 DNA sequence: TGTGCCACTGTCTGGGCGGGAGGTAACAATGAGCAGTTCTTC. Translated, it gives CATVWAGGNNEQFF.

This sequence joins TRBV19 and TRBJ2-7; D is unclear. Germline V gives CDR1 LNHDA, CDR2 SQIVND (reference sequence). V lost 2 bases, J lost 5 bases, and 13 bases lay in between. CDR3 length: 14 residues. CDR3: CASSISTRPHEQYF. CDR3 sequence (DNA): TGTGCCAGTAGTATAAGTACCCGCCCCCACGAGCAGTACTTC.

Only a few counts were recorded for this clonotype. The chain employs TRBV6-1 and TRBJ2-7; TRBD2 is a possible D gene (5 bases). Germline V CDR1 and CDR2: MNHNS, SASEGT. V was shortened by 6 bases and J by 2 bases, with 14 bases between the two germline ends. This CDR3 region has 14 residues. The CDR3 here is CASRSPGMTYEQYF. The DNA for the CDR3 is TGTGCCAGCAGGTCTCCCGGGATGACCTACGAGCAGTACTTC.

V usage is TRBV4-3 and J usage is TRBJ2-7, with unresolved D. This CDR3 region has 19 residues. From germline, CDR1 is LGHNA and CDR2 YSLEER. Trimming took 0 bases from V and 5 from J, leaving 26 bases between them. CDR3 residues: CASSQEGLGSFPVAHEQYF. The CDR3 DNA reads as TGCGCCAGCAGCCAAGAAGGGTTAGGAAGTTTCCCCGTCGCCCACGAGCAGTACTTC.

This clonotype has a count of ten or more. V gene TRBV3-1 combines with J gene TRBJ1-1, with no clear D. This CDR3 has 14 amino acids. The V gene lost 6 bases and the J gene lost 2 bases, with 13 bases spanning the gap. The V gene's germline CDR1 is LGHDT and CDR2 YNNKEL (reference sequence). The CDR3 is CASSRAGANTEAFF. As DNA, the CDR3 is TGTGCCAGCAGTAGGGCAGGAGCAAACACTGAAGCTTTCTTT.

This clonotype was recorded many times. As DNA, the CDR3 is TGCAGTGCTGGGGGCGGGCGGGGCAATCAGCCCCAGCATTTT. Translating it yields CSAGGGRGNQPQHF. The rearrangement uses TRBV20-1 and TRBJ1-5; weak D call: TRBD1 (6 bases). Germline CDR1 is DFQATT and CDR2 is SNEGSKA (reference sequence). This CDR3 contains 14 residues. The V end lost 5 bases, the J end lost 2 bases, and 13 bases lay between the germline ends.

V usage is TRBV7-9 and J usage is TRBJ2-3, with 9 bases identical to TRBD2. CDR3 length equals 15 residues. Germline V gene lookup returns CDR1 SEHNR and CDR2 FQNEAQ (reference sequence). V shed 3 bases and J 6 bases; nucleotides not matched to a gene: 7. The CDR3 DNA follows: TGTGCCAGCAGCTTCGCGATAGCGGGGGCGGATACGCAGTATTTT. It specifies CASSFAIAGADTQYF.

The chain has TRBV20-1 and TRBJ2-7, with 8 positions matching TRBD2. Per germline, CDR1 DFQATT and CDR2 SNEGSKA (reference sequence). The CDR3 spans 14 residues. The trim removed 5 bases at V and 1 base at J, leaving 7 bases unmatched. CDR3 loop: CSAQRESGSYEQYF. In DNA form, the CDR3 reads TGCAGTGCTCAGCGGGAGAGTGGGTCCTACGAGCAGTACTTC.

This clonotype was observed at least ten times. The chain is built from TRBV7-3 and TRBJ2-3, with D possibly TRBD1 on 6 matching bases. The CDR3 loop spans 13 amino acids. With 2 bases removed from V and 5 bases from J, the gap between germline ends came to 8 bases. Germline V gene lookup returns CDR1 SGHTA and CDR2 FQGTGA. This CDR3 reads CASSLLRGDTQYF. The CDR3 DNA reads as TGTGCCAGCAGCTTACTCAGGGGAGATACGCAGTATTTT.

In its sample, this clonotype was seen many times. This rearrangement joins TRBV7-9 to TRBJ2-1; 7 nucleotides agree with TRBD1. The CDR3 loop spans 14 amino acids. J gave up 5 bases and V 5 bases, and 6 bases lay outside the gene matches. Germline CDR1 reads SEHNR; CDR2 reads FQNEAQ (reference sequence). DNA for the CDR3: TGTGCCAGCAGCCCCGGGACAGAAAACAATGAGCAGTTCTTC. Protein: CASSPGTENNEQFF.

A few counts support this clonotype. The chain uses TRBV28 and TRBJ1-2, with 11 bases fitting TRBD1. The V segment lost 8 bases and the J segment 7 bases; nucleotides outside the gene matches: 6. This CDR3 is 13 amino acids long. Germline V gives CDR1 MDHEN, CDR2 SYDVKM. The DNA for the CDR3 is TGTGCCAGCGACCTGGACAGGGGGCCTGGCTACACCTTC. It yields the protein CASDLDRGPGYTF.

Many counts were recorded for this clonotype. The rearrangement links TRBV27 to TRBJ1-1; a possible D gene is TRBD1 (5 bases). The CDR3 length is 14 residues. Germline V gives CDR1 MNHEY, CDR2 SMNVEV (reference sequence). V lost 4 bases, J lost 8 bases, and 17 bases lay in between. Written as DNA, the CDR3 is TGTGCCAGCAGTTCGCCGATGGGGGGGAGCGAAGCTTTCTTT. It yields the protein CASSSPMGGSEAFF.

This clonotype was found many times. This chain uses TRBV28 with TRBJ2-1; a possible D gene is TRBD2 (7 bases). Germline loops: CDR1 MDHEN, CDR2 SYDVKM. The length of the CDR3 is 16 residues. Trimming took off 1 base at V and 8 bases at J, with 18 bases between the two ends. The CDR3 reads CASSLLGGLGSDEQFF. The CDR3 DNA sequence: TGTGCCAGCAGTTTATTGGGGGGGCTAGGGAGCGATGAGCAGTTCTTC.